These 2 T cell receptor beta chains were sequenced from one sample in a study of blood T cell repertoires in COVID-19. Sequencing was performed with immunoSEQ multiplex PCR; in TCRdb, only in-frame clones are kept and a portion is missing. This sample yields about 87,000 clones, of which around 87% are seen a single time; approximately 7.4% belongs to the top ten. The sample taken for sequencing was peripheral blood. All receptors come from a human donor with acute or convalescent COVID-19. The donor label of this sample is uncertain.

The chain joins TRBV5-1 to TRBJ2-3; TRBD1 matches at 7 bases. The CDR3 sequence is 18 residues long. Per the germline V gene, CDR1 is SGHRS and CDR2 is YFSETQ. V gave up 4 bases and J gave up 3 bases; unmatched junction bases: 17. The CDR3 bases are TGCGCCAGCAGCCGACAGGGCGAATCTGGGACGCCGACAGATACGCAGTATTTT. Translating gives CASSRQGESGTPTDTQYF.

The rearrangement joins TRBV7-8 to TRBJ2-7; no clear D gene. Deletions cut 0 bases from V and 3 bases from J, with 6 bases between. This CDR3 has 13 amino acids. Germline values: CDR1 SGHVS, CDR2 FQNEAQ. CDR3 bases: TGTGCCAGCAGCTTAGCACCCGGCTACGAGCAGTACTTC. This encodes CASSLAPGYEQYF.